This passage covers 14 T cell receptor beta chains from one sample sequenced in a study of blood T cell repertoires in COVID-19. The table came from immunoSEQ multiplex PCR; TCRdb's copy has only in-frame clones and leaves some out. This sample has roughly 280,000 clones, with 88% found just once. The source material was peripheral blood. Every receptor here comes from a woman in her 30s with COVID-19, enrolled during active disease.

This chain links TRBV30 with TRBJ2-3, with D maybe TRBD2 (5 bases). Germline CDR1 is GTSNPN and CDR2 is SVGIG (reference sequence). This CDR3 comprises 14 residues. V lost 2 bases to trimming and J lost 5 bases, with 14 bases between them. DNA of the CDR3: TGTGCCTGGAGTTTAAGGCGGGTTGGAGATACGCAGTATTTT. Amino acids: CAWSLRRVGDTQYF.

The chain couples TRBV5-6 to TRBJ1-2; 8 nucleotides match TRBD1. This CDR3 has 14 amino acids. Losses at the gene ends were 4 bases for V and 5 bases for J; bases not matched to a gene: 7. Germline CDR1 SGHDT, CDR2 YYEEEE. The DNA of the CDR3 is TGTGCCAGCAGCGATCAGGGGGCCCCATATGGCTACACCTTC. Its protein product is CASSDQGAPYGYTF.

The chain joins TRBV5-1 to TRBJ2-1, with D maybe TRBD2 (5 bases). CDR1 and CDR2 (germline): SGHRS, YFSETQ. V was shortened by 4 bases and J by 7 bases, with 6 bases between the two germline ends. The CDR3 is 11 amino acids. The CDR3 sequence is CASSGRNEQFF. The CDR3 DNA reads TGCGCCAGCAGCGGGAGAAATGAGCAGTTCTTC.

This rearrangement joins TRBV3-1 (or the pseudogene TRBV3-2) to TRBJ2-1; D remains ambiguous. Germline CDR1 is LGHDT and CDR2 is YNNKEL (reference sequence). Trimming took 1 base from V and 9 from J, leaving 10 bases between them. This CDR3 contains 13 residues. In DNA, the CDR3 is TGTGCCAGCAGCCAAGGAGCTTGGGCTGAGCAGTTCTTC. This translates into CASSQGAWAEQFF.

The chain employs TRBV12-5 and TRBJ2-1; 9 nucleotides match TRBD2. The CDR3 totals 16 residues. With 0 bases clipped from V and 12 bases from J, the junction kept 12 bases outside the gene matches. Germline lookup yields CDR1 LGHNT and CDR2 FRNRAP. The CDR3: CASGLVGGGRADWQFF. The CDR3 DNA is TGTGCTAGTGGTTTGGTAGGAGGCGGGAGGGCCGATTGGCAGTTCTTC.

This clone was counted a single time. The junction departs from germline at one end; a sequencing error may be responsible. This chain uses TRBV7-7 with TRBJ2-1; the match to TRBD2 covers 10 bases. Per the germline V gene, CDR1 is SSHAT and CDR2 is FNYEAQ (reference sequence). The CDR3 runs 15 residues. The CDR3 loop is CASSLQTSGYNEQFF. The CDR3 DNA reads as TGTGCTAGCAGCTTACAGACTAGCGGGTACAATGAGCAGTTCTTC.

The chain uses TRBV30 and TRBJ1-5, with D tentatively TRBD1 (5 bases). V lost 1 base to trimming and J lost 1 base, with 8 bases between them. This CDR3 contains 14 residues. Germline CDR1 is GTSNPN and CDR2 is SVGIG (reference sequence). CDR3 sequence (DNA): TGTGCCTGGAGTGGGCCAGGGAGCAATCAGCCCCAGCATTTT. It codes for CAWSGPGSNQPQHF.

The V call is TRBV6-4, the J call TRBJ2-1; maybe TRBD1 (6 bases). Germline CDR1 reads MRHNA; CDR2 reads SNTAGT. The CDR3 spans 13 residues. V lost 4 bases, J lost 7 bases, and 11 bases lay in between. CDR3 DNA sequence: TGTGCCAGCAGTGTGGGGGCGCTTAATGAGCAGTTCTTC. It encodes CASSVGALNEQFF.

This rearrangement joins TRBV12-5 to TRBJ2-7; D is ambiguous. V dropped 1 base and J dropped 3 bases, with 4 bases sitting between them. CDR1 is LGHNT, CDR2 FRNRAP, per germline. The CDR3 sequence is 12 residues long. The CDR3 coding sequence is TGTGCTAGTGGTTTGGACAACTACGAGCAGTACTTC. It encodes CASGLDNYEQYF.

This clone was observed once. The J gene is TRBJ2-3, the V gene TRBV10-2, with D unclear. The V end lost 4 bases, the J end lost 4 bases, and 3 bases lay between the germline ends. The germline gives CDR1 WSHSY, CDR2 SAAADI. The CDR3 is 11 residues long. CDR3 protein: CASSAPDTQYF. Here the CDR3 DNA reads TGCGCCAGCAGTGCTCCAGATACGCAGTATTTT.

The V gene is TRBV10-3, the J gene TRBJ1-2, with a tentative D call TRBD1 (5 bases). CDR3 size: 13 residues. V was shortened by 8 bases and J by 8 bases, with 18 bases between the two germline ends. The germline CDR1 and CDR2 sequences are ENHRY and SYGVKD. The CDR3 nucleotides read TGTGCCATCGCACGTGGAGGGGCGGAGGGCTACACCTTC. Translated: CAIARGGAEGYTF.

The chain has TRBV15 and TRBJ1-1; 7 bases line up with TRBD1. CDR3 length: 15 residues. Trimming at V came to 3 bases and at J to 5 bases, leaving 9 bases not matched to a gene. Per the germline V gene, CDR1 is LNHNV and CDR2 is YYDKDF (reference sequence). This CDR3 is CATSSWTGKITEAFF. The DNA of the CDR3 is TGTGCCACCAGCAGTTGGACAGGAAAAATAACTGAAGCTTTCTTT.

V and J are TRBV11-2 and TRBJ2-2; TRBD1 agrees at 7 bases. CDR1 is SGHAT, CDR2 FQNNGV, per germline. Unmatched junction bases numbered 0, after V lost 5 bases and J lost 6 bases. The CDR3 consists of 12 residues. The CDR3 loop is CASSQGAGELFF. CDR3 in DNA: TGTGCCAGCAGCCAGGGGGCCGGGGAGCTGTTTTTT.

This chain joins TRBV5-5 and TRBJ1-1; D perhaps matches TRBD1 (5 bases). The CDR3 consists of 16 residues. CDR1 SGHKS and CDR2 YYEKEE come from the germline V gene (reference sequence). V was clipped by 4 bases and J by 0 bases, with 16 bases between them. The CDR3: CASSPPGGRVNTEAFF. The CDR3, as DNA: TGTGCCAGCAGCCCTCCTGGCGGCAGGGTGAACACTGAAGCTTTCTTT.